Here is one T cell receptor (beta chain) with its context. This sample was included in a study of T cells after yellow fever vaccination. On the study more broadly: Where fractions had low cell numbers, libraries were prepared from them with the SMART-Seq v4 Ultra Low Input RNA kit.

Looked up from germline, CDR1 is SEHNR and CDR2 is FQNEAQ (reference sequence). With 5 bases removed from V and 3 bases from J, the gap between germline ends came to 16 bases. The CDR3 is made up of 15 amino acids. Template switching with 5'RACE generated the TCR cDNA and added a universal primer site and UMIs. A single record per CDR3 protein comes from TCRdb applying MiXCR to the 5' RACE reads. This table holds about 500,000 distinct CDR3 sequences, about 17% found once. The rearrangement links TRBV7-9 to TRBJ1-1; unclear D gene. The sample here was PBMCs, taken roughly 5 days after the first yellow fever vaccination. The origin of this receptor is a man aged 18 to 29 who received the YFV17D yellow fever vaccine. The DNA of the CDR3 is TGTGCCAGCAGCCGCATGTTGGGTTATGACACTGAAGCTTTCTTT. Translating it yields CASSRMLGYDTEAFF.